Sequencing of this T cell receptor (beta chain) was carried out in a study of blood T cell repertoires in COVID-19. Study-level information: The United States, Italy and Spain supplied acute and convalescent COVID-19 samples.

Sequencing was performed with immunoSEQ multiplex PCR; in TCRdb, only in-frame clones are kept and a portion is missing. The profile shows approximately 220,000 clones, about four fifths of them singletons. This CDR3 is 13 amino acids long. The V and J ends lost 4 bases and 5 bases, in that order; junction bases with no gene match: 3. In germline, CDR1 is SGHKS, CDR2 YYEKEE (reference sequence). This receptor was identified in a woman aged 40 to 49 with acute COVID-19. V usage is TRBV5-5 and J usage is TRBJ1-1; the match to TRBD1 covers 9 bases. The specimen sequenced was PBMCs or T cells enriched from blood (not recorded which). The CDR3 is CASSRQGGTEAFF. The CDR3 nucleotides read TGTGCCAGCAGCCGACAGGGGGGAACTGAAGCTTTCTTT.